The rows below give T cell receptor beta chains drawn from one sample of a study of neurological immune-mediated disorders. Each CDR3 protein is one row after TCRdb ran MiXCR on the 5' RACE reads. The data show about 70,000 distinct CDR3 sequences, with roughly 4.9% seen just once and about 2.2% held by the top ten. The sequenced sample consisted of PBMCs. The receptors shown here come from a woman aged 70-85 years with multiple sclerosis. Each CDR3 is given with its conserved first and last residue. The order of the fields is J gene, clone size, V gene, D gene, CDR3 DNA, CDR3 protein. A D gene is named only where the DNA matches it firmly. The listing skips clone size in some rows; elsewhere it reads once, few, many or a size class.

>TRBJ1-4|many|TRBV5-1|-
TGCGCCAGCAGCTTGGACGGAGGGAAGGAAAAACTGTTTTTT
CASSLDGGKEKLFF
>TRBJ2-3|many|TRBV6-5|TRBD2
TGTGCCAGCAGTTACTCGAGTGGTAGCGGGAAACTCACAGATACGCAGTATTTT
CASSYSSGSGKLTDTQYF
>TRBJ2-1|few|TRBV27|-
TGTGCCAGCAGTTTTGGGTGGAATGAGCAGTTCTTC
CASSFGWNEQFF
>TRBJ2-5|many|TRBV27|TRBD2
TGTGCCAGCAGGGGACTAGCGGGAACAAGAGAGACCCAGTACTTC
CASRGLAGTRETQYF
>TRBJ1-3|-|TRBV12-3/TRBV12-4|-
TGTGCCAGCAGTTTAATCGGCGGGACCACCATATATTTT
CASSLIGGTTIYF
>TRBJ1-1|many|TRBV7-2|-
TGTGCCAGCAGCTTAGTAGCCGGGCGGCTTGAAGCTTTCTTT
CASSLVAGRLEAFF
>TRBJ2-3|many|TRBV20-1|TRBD2
TGCAGTGCTAGAATTAGCGGGAGGGCCAGCACAGATACGCAGTATTTT
CSARISGRASTDTQYF
>TRBJ2-3|many|TRBV12-3/TRBV12-4|TRBD2
TGTGCCAGCACCTTGGGACTAGCGCACACAGATACGCAGTATTTT
CASTLGLAHTDTQYF
>TRBJ2-2|few|TRBV7-3|-
TGTGCCAGCACCACGGGCCTCGAGGGCGGGGAGCTGTTTTTT
CASTTGLEGGELFF
>TRBJ2-2|many|TRBV11-2|-
TGTGCCAGCAGTTGGGATACCGGGGAGCTGTTTTTT
CASSWDTGELFF
>TRBJ1-5|many|TRBV12-3/TRBV12-4|-
TGTGCCAGCACCTCCGGCGGACAGCCACAGCCCCAGCATTTT
CASTSGGQPQPQHF
>TRBJ2-3|many|TRBV20-1|TRBD2
TGCAGTGCTAGAGATTGGACTAGCGGGAGCTCGGGAGATACGCAGTATTTT
CSARDWTSGSSGDTQYF
>TRBJ2-7|many|TRBV12-3/TRBV12-4|TRBD2
TGTGCCAGCAGTTCCTGGACTAGGAGTGAGCAGTACTTC
CASSSWTRSEQYF
>TRBJ2-1|many|TRBV20-1|-
TGCAGTGCTAGAGATCAAATTCGGGACTCGCCCCTCTACAATGAGCAGTTCTTC
CSARDQIRDSPLYNEQFF
>TRBJ2-1|many|TRBV29-1|-
TGCAGCGTGGGCCTTTTGCGTGGCAACAATGAGCAGTTCTTC
CSVGLLRGNNEQFF
>TRBJ2-7|many|TRBV27|TRBD1
TGTGCCAGCAGTTTTTCCCTCCCGGGACAGGGGGACGAGCAGTACTTC
CASSFSLPGQGDEQYF
>TRBJ1-3|many|TRBV29-1|-
TGCAGCGTTGCAGGCAACTCTGGAAACACCATATATTTT
CSVAGNSGNTIYF
>TRBJ2-1|many|TRBV5-1|TRBD2
TGCGCCAGCAGCTTGGACGGGAGGGCGGCTGAGCAGTTCTTC
CASSLDGRAAEQFF
>TRBJ1-5|many|TRBV12-3/TRBV12-4|-
TGTGCCAGCAGCACTGACAGGATCGGCAATCAGCCCCAGCATTTT
CASSTDRIGNQPQHF
>TRBJ2-7|many|TRBV7-9|TRBD2
TGTGCCAGCAGCTCAGGGACTAGCGGCTACGAGCAGTACTTC
CASSSGTSGYEQYF